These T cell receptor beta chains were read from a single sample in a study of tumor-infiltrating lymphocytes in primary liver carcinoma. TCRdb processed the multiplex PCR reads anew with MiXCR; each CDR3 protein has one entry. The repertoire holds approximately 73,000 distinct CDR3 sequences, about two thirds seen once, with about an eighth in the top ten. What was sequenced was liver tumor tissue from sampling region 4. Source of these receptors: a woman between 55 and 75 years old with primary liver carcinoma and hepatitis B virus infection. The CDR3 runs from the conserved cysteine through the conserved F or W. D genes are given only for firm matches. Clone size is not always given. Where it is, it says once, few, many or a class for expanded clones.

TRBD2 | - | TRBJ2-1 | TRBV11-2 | CACSRRLAGGPGDKQFF | TGTGCGTGCAGCAGGAGACTAGCGGGAGGGCCGGGGGATAAGCAGTTCTTC
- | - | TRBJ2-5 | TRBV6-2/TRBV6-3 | CASRITIVGQETQYF | TGTGCCAGCAGAATCACCATAGTGGGGCAAGAGACCCAGTACTTC
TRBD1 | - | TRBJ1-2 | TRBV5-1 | CTSSLEGARGYTF | TGCACCAGCAGCTTGGAGGGGGCCAGAGGCTACACCTTC
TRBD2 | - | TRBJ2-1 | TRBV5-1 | CASRTATSGSYEQFF | TGCGCCAGCCGTACGGCCACTAGCGGGAGCTATGAGCAGTTCTTT
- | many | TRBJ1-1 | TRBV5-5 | CASSSTSNTEAFF | TGTGCCAGCAGCTCAACATCGAACACTGAAGCTTTCTTT
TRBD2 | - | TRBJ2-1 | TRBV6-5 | CASSYLTSGRANEQFF | TGTGCCAGCAGTTACTTGACTAGCGGGAGGGCCAATGAGCAATTCTTC
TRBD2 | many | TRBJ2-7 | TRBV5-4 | CASSTGLAGGRTQYF | TGTGCCAGCAGCACGGGACTAGCGGGAGGTCGGACGCAGTACTTC
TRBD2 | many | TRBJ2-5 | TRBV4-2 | CASSRSWGREDRETQYF | TGTGCCAGCAGCCGGTCGTGGGGGCGGGAGGACCGAGAGACCCAGTACTTC
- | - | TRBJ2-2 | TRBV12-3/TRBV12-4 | CANSLRVHQVGELFF | TGTGCCAACAGTTTAAGGGTCCACCAGGTCGGGGAGCTTTTTTTT
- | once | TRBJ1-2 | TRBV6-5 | CASSYSREGRYGQTF | TGTGCCAGCAGTTACTCGCGAGAGGGGCGCTATGGCCAGACCTTC
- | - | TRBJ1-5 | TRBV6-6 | CASSRDRINQLQHF | TGTGCCAGCAGTCGGGATAGAATCAATCAGCTCCAGCATTTT
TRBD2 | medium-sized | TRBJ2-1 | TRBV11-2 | CASSLESGSVSEQFF | TGTGCCAGCAGCTTAGAGAGCGGGAGTGTGAGTGAGCAGTTCTTC
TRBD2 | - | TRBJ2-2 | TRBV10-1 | CSSNGGDYQELFF | TGCTCCAGCAATGGGGGGGACTACCAAGAGCTGTTTTTT
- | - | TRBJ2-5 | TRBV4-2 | CGSSQGLVDTGETQYF | TGTGGCAGCAGCCAGGGCCTCGTGGACACAGGGGAGACCCAGTACTTC
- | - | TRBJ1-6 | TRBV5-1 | CASSFTDNSPLHF | TGCGCCAGCAGCTTCACAGATAATTCACCCCTCCACTTT
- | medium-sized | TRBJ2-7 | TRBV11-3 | CASSLEPLGIYEQYF | TGTGCCAGCAGCCTGGAACCCCTAGGGATCTACGAGCAGTACTTC
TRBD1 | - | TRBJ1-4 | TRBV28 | CVSRLGGAGEKLFF | TGTGTTAGCAGGCTAGGGGGCGCTGGTGAAAAACTGTTTTTT
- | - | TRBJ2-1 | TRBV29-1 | CSVEPSGSGDEQFF | TGCAGCGTTGAACCGTCAGGATCAGGCGATGAGCAGTTCTTC
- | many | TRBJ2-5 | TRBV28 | CASSSPGPRRTQYF | TGTGCCAGCAGTTCCCCCGGGCCGCGCAGGACCCAGTACTTC
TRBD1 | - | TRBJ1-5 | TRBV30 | CALSGQGNQHQHF | TGTGCCCTCTCCGGACAGGGGAATCAGCATCAGCATTTT
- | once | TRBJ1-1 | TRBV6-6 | CASSFGVNSTEAFF | TGCGCCAGCAGTTTTGGGGTTAATAGCACTGAAGCTTTCTTT
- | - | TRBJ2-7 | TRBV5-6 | CASSPSSYEQYF | TGTGCCAGCAGCCCGTCGTCATACGAGCAGTACTTC
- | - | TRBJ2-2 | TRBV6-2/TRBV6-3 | CTSSYIGDTGELFF | TGTACCAGCAGTTATATAGGGGACACCGGGGAGCTCTTTTTT
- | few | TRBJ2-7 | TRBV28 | CASSLRDTGEQYF | TGTGCCAGCAGTTTGCGGGACACGGGCGAGCAGTACTTC
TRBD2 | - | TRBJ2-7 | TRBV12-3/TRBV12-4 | CTSSVWAGRQRGAYEQYF | TGTACCAGCAGTGTATGGGCTGGGAGGCAACGGGGGGCCTACGAGCAGTACTTC
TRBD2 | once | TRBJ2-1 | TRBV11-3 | CAGSAGQRGLAGGFNEQFF | TGTGCCGGCAGCGCCGGACAGCGGGGACTTGCGGGAGGATTCAATGAGCAGTTCTTC
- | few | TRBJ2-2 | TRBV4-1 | CASSQEGGRSNTGELFF | TGCGCCAGCAGCCAAGAGGGGGGGCGATCGAACACCGGGGAGCTGTTTTTT
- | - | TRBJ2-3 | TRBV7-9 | CASSLVRRPTDTQYF | TGTGCCAGCAGCTTAGTTCGTCGGCCCACAGATACACAGTATTTT
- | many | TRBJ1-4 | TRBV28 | CASGQLMVGYNEKLFF | TGTGCCAGCGGTCAGTTGATGGTGGGGTATAATGAAAAACTGTTTTTT
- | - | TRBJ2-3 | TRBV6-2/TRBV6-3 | CASSYSSTDRQSF | TGTGCTAGCAGTTACTCTAGCACAGATAGGCAGTCTTTT
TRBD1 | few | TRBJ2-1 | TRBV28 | CASSSAGATGGRGFF | TGTGCCAGCAGTTCGGCTGGGGCGACAGGGGGTAGGGGTTTCTTC
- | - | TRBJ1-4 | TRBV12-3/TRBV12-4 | CASSLRQGNEKLFF | TGTGCCAGCAGTTTACGGCAGGGGAATGAAAAACTGTTTTTT
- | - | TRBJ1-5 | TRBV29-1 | CSVECVSRQPQHF | TGCAGCGTCGAGTGTGTCTCCCGCCAGCCCCAACATTTT
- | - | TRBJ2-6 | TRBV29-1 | CSAGGGTGARVLTF | TGCAGCGCCGGAGGGGGAACTGGGGCCAGAGTCCTGACTTTC
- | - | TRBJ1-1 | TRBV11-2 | CGSSLDPGAGTEAFF | TGTGGTAGCAGCTTAGATCCGGGGGCAGGAACTGAAGCTTTTTTT
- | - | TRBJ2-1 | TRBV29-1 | CSVEGDMNNEQSF | TGCAGCGTTGAGGGGGACATGAACAATGAGCAGTCCTTC
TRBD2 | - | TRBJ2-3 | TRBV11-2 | CASSHGLAGPDTRYF | TGTGCCAGTAGCCATGGACTAGCGGGCCCAGATACGCGGTATTTT
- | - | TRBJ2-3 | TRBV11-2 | CASSLDKEVDTQYF | TGTGCCAGCAGCTTAGACAAGGAGGTCGATACGCAGTATTTT
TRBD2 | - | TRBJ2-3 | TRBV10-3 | CAKTGTSGSGISADTQYF | TGTGCCAAGACCGGAACTAGCGGGAGCGGTATTAGCGCAGATACGCAGTATTTT
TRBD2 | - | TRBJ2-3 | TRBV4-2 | CVSSQGIAGPNTQYF | TGTGTCAGCAGCCAAGGAATAGCGGGACCGAATACGCAGTATTTT
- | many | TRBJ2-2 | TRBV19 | CASQKGRAENTGELFF | TGTGCCAGTCAGAAAGGTCGGGCCGAGAACACCGGGGAGCTGTTTTTT
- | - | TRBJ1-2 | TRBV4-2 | CASSLGYGVIYVYTF | TGTGCCAGCAGCCTCGGGTATGGGGTGATTTATGTCTACACCTTC
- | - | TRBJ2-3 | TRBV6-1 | CATRQGTRPIRDF | TGTGCCACCAGACAGGGGACTAGGCCCATCCGGGATTTT
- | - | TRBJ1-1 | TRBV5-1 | CASSAGWPAEAFF | TGCGCCAGTAGCGCGGGATGGCCAGCTGAAGCTTTCTTT
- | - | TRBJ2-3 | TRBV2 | CASSAQLEDTQYF | TGTGCCAGCAGCGCCCAACTCGAAGATACGCAGTATTTT
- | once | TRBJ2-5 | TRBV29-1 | CSAYSGFQENQYF | TGCAGTGCGTATTCGGGATTTCAAGAGAACCAGTACTTC
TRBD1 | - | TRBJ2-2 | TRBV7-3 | CASSKRASGGSHTGELFF | TGTGCCAGCAGCAAACGGGCCTCAGGGGGCTCACATACCGGGGAGCTGTTTTTT
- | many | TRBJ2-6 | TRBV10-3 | CAISDTNGANVLTF | TGTGCCATCAGTGATACTAACGGGGCCAACGTCCTGACTTTC
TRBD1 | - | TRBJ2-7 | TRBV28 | CALMGQEPDSYEQYF | TGTGCTTTAATGGGACAGGAGCCCGACTCCTACGAGCAGTACTTC
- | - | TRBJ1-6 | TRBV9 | CASSVAGEDSSPLHF | TGTGCCAGCAGCGTAGCGGGAGAGGATAGTTCACCCCTCCACTTT
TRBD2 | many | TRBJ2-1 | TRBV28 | CASNPPGGTRSFF | TGTGCCAGCAACCCCCCGGGGGGGACTAGATCGTTCTTC
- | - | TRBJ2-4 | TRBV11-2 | CASSLSVPLGNIQYF | TGTGCCAGCAGCTTGAGTGTGCCACTAGGGAACATTCAGTACTTC
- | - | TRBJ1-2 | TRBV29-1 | CSVEQGDGYGCTF | TGCAGCGTTGAGCAGGGCGATGGGTATGGCTGCACCTTC